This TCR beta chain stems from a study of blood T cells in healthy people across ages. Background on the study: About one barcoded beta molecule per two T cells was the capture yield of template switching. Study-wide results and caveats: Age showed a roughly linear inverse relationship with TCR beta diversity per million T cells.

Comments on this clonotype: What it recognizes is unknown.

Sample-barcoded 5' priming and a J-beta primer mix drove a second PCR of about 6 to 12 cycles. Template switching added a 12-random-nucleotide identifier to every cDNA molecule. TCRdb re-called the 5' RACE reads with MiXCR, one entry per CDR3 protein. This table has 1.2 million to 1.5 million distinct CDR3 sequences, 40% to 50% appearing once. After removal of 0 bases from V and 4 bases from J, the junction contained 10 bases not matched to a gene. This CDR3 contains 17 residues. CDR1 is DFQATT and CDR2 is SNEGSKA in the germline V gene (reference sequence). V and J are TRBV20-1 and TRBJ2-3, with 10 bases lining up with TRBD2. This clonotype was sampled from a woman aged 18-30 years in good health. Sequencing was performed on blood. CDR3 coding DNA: TGCAGTGCTAGAGATATTGGAAGCGGGGGGGTGTCAGATACGCAGTATTTT. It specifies CSARDIGSGGVSDTQYF.